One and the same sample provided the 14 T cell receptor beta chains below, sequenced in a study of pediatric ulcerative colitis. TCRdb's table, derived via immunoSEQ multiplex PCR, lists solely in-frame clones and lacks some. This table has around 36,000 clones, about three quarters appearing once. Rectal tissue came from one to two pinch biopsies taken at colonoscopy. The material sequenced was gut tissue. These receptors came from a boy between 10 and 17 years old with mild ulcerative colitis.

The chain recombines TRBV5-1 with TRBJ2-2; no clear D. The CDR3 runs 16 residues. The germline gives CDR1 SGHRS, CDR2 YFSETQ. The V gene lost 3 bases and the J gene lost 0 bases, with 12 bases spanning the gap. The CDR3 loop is CASSWSLGANTGELFF. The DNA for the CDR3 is TGCGCCAGCAGCTGGAGCCTGGGTGCGAACACCGGGGAGCTGTTTTTT.

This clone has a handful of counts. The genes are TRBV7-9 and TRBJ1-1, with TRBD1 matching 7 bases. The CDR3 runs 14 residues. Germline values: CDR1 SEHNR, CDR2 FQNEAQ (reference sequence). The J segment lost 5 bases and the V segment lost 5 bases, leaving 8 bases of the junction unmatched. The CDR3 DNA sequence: TGTGCCAGCAGCCCCTCAGGGGGGTGGACTGAAGCTTTCTTT. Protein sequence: CASSPSGGWTEAFF.

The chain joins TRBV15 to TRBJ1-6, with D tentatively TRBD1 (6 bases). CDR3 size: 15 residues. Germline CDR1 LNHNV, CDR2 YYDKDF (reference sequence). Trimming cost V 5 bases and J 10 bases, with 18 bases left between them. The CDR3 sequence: CATSGSTGGDSPLHF. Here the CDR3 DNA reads TGTGCCACCAGCGGTTCCACGGGGGGCGACTCACCCCTCCACTTT.

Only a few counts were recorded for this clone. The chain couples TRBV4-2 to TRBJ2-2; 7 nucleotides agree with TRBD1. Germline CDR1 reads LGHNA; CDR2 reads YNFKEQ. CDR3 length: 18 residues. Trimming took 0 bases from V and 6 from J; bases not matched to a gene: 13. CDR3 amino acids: CASSQDTGASYMPGELFF. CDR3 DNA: TGTGCCAGCAGCCAAGATACAGGGGCTAGTTATATGCCCGGGGAGCTGTTTTTT.

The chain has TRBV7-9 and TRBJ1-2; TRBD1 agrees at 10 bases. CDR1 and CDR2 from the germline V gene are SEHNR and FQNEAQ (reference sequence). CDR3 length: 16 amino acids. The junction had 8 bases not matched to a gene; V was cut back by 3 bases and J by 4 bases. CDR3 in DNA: TGTGCCAGCAGCTTCGGGTGGACAGGGGGAAGCTATGGCTACACCTTC. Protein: CASSFGWTGGSYGYTF.

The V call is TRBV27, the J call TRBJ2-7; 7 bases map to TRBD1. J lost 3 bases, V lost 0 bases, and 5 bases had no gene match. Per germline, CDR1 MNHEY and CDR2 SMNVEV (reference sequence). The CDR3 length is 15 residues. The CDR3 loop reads CASSLSRGLGYEQYF. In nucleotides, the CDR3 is TGTGCCAGCAGTTTATCGAGGGGGCTGGGCTACGAGCAGTACTTC.

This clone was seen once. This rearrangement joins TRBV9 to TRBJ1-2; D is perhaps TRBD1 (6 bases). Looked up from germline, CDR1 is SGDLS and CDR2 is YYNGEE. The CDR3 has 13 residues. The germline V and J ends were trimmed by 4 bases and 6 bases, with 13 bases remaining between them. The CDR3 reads CASSPLDRDGYTF. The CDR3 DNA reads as TGTGCCAGCAGCCCGTTGGACAGAGATGGCTACACCTTC.

As DNA, the CDR3 is TGTGCCAGCAGCTCCTGGACAGCTAGTTTCGATGGCTACACCTTC. The encoded protein is CASSSWTASFDGYTF. This chain uses TRBV11-2 with TRBJ1-2; tentatively, D is TRBD1 (6 bases). V was pared by 4 bases and J by 6 bases, with 18 bases between. Germline V lookup: CDR1 SGHAT, CDR2 FQNNGV. The CDR3 spans 15 residues.

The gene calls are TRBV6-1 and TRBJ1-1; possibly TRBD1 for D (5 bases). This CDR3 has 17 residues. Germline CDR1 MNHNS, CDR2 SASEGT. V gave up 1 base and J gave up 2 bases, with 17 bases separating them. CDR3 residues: CASSEDGGLNRNTEAFF. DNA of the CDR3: TGTGCCAGCAGTGAAGATGGGGGGTTAAACAGAAACACTGAAGCTTTCTTT.

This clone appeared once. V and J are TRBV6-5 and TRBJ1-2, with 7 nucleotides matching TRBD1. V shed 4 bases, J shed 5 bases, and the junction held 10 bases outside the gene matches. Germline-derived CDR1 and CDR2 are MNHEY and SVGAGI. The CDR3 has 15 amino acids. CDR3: CASSSPGTEGYGYTF. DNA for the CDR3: TGTGCCAGCAGTTCCCCCGGGACAGAAGGGTATGGCTACACCTTC.

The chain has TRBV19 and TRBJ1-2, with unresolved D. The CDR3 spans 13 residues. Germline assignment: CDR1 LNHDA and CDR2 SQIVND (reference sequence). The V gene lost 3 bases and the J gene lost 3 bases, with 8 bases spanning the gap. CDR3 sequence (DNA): TGTGCCAGTAGTATTGAAGGACACTATGGCTACACCTTC. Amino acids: CASSIEGHYGYTF.

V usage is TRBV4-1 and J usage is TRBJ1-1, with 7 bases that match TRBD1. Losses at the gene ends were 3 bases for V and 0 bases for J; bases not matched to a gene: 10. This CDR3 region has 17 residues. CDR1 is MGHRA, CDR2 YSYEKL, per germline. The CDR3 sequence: CASSHPGQDPMNTEAFF. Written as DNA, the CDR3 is TGCGCCAGCAGCCACCCAGGACAGGACCCCATGAACACTGAAGCTTTCTTT.

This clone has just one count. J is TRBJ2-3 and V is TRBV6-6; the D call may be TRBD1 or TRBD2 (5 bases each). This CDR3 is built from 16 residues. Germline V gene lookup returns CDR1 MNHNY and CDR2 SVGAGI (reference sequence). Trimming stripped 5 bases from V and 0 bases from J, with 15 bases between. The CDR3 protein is CASSLRQGPSTDTQYF. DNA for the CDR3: TGTGCCAGCAGTCTTCGTCAGGGACCCAGCACAGATACGCAGTATTTT.

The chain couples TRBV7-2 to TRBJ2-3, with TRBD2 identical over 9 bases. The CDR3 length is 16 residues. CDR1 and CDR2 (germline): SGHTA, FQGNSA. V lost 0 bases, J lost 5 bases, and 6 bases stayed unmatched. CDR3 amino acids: CASSLAPSGAKDTQYF. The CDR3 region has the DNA TGTGCCAGCAGCTTAGCGCCTAGCGGGGCGAAAGATACGCAGTATTTT.